The 9 T cell receptor beta chains listed next were all sequenced from one sample in a study of T cell repertoires in cytomegalovirus infection. TCRdb redid the calling of the reads with MiXCR, one entry per CDR3 protein. This table has some 220,000 distinct CDR3 sequences, approximately 7% appearing once. The sample consisted of PBMCs. Source of these receptors: a human donor in good health (CMV status not recorded). Some clones in this sample may be carry-over from other donors' samples.

There are many counts of this clonotype. The V gene is TRBV20-1, the J gene TRBJ1-2; D gene uncertain. V was cut by 2 bases and J by 2 bases, with 9 bases left in between. Germline V gives CDR1 DFQATT, CDR2 SNEGSKA (reference sequence). The CDR3 loop spans 13 amino acids. The CDR3 sequence: CSARISLNYGYTF. CDR3 nucleotide sequence: TGCAGTGCTAGAATCAGTTTGAACTATGGCTACACCTTC.

This clonotype was recorded many times. V gene TRBV7-6 combines with J gene TRBJ1-5; D unresolved. The CDR3 extends over 13 amino acids. Germline CDR1 SGHVS, CDR2 FNYEAQ. Deletions cut 3 bases from V and 2 bases from J, with 5 bases between. DNA for the CDR3: TGTGCCAGCAGCTTTAACCGCAATCAGCCCCAGCATTTT. Amino acid sequence: CASSFNRNQPQHF.

Ten or more counts support this clonotype. The V and J genes are TRBV7-2 and TRBJ2-3, with D tentatively TRBD2 (6 bases). This CDR3 is 15 amino acids long. Trimming cost V 8 bases and J 1 base, with 16 bases left between them. The germline V gene encodes CDR1 SGHTA and CDR2 FQGNSA. The CDR3 loop is CASRLFGGGTDTQYF. CDR3 in DNA: TGTGCCAGCCGCCTCTTCGGAGGGGGCACAGATACGCAGTATTTT.

This clonotype was seen many times. This sequence joins TRBV28 and TRBJ1-6, with D uncertain. The V and J ends lost 8 bases and 11 bases respectively, with 22 bases between them. The germline V gene has CDR1 MDHEN and CDR2 SYDVKM. The CDR3 sequence is 15 residues long. DNA of the CDR3: TGTGCCAGCGGGTGGGCTGCCTCCAAGAAGCCACCCCTCCACTTT. Translated, it gives CASGWAASKKPPLHF.

This clonotype was recorded many times. V and J are TRBV7-7 and TRBJ2-3; no clear D gene. Germline V gives CDR1 SSHAT, CDR2 FNYEAQ (reference sequence). CDR3 size: 16 residues. Trimming pared 6 bases from V and 0 bases from J, leaving 16 bases between. Here the CDR3 DNA reads TGTGCCAGCAGTCGCGAATCTAGAGAGAGCACAGATACGCAGTATTTT. Translated, it gives CASSRESRESTDTQYF.

The chain has TRBV4-1 and TRBJ2-1; 8 bases agree with TRBD2. This CDR3 has 17 amino acids. The V and J ends lost 2 bases and 0 bases, in that order; junction bases with no gene match: 6. The V gene's germline CDR1 is MGHRA and CDR2 YSYEKL. The CDR3 bases are TGCGCCAGCAGCCAACAACCCCGGGGGGGCTCCTACAATGAGCAGTTCTTC. Translated, it gives CASSQQPRGGSYNEQFF.

This clonotype was recorded many times. The gene calls are TRBV12-3 or TRBV12-4 and TRBJ2-7; perhaps TRBD1 as D (5 bases). The CDR3 covers 16 residues. V gave up 4 bases and J gave up 2 bases, with 18 bases separating them. CDR3 residues: CASSSGARVNTYEQYF. In DNA form, the CDR3 reads TGTGCCAGCAGTTCAGGCGCCAGGGTAAACACCTACGAGCAGTACTTC.

Many counts were recorded for this clonotype. The chain uses TRBV7-2 and TRBJ2-2, with 12 bases aligning to TRBD2. V lost 5 bases and J lost 2; bases outside the gene matches: 3. The CDR3 sequence is 16 residues long. Germline V gene sequence: CDR1 SGHTA, CDR2 FQGNSA. The CDR3 spells CASSRLAGDNTGELFF. The CDR3, as DNA: TGTGCCAGCAGCAGACTAGCGGGGGACAACACCGGGGAGCTGTTTTTT.

This clonotype was counted between two and nine times. The chain links TRBV2 to TRBJ2-3, with D unresolved. The length of the CDR3 is 15 residues. Germline CDR1 and CDR2: SNHLY and FYNNEI. V lost 3 bases and J 4 bases, leaving 14 bases between the germline ends. The DNA of the CDR3 is TGTGCCAGCAGTGATAGGGCCCGAGGTTCAGATACGCAGTATTTT. It is translated as CASSDRARGSDTQYF. Variable domain in full (rest from reference TRBV2 and TRBJ2-3): EPEVTQTPSHQVTQMGQEVILRCVPISNHLYFYWYRQILGQKVEFLVSFYNNEISEKSEIFDDQFSVERPDGSNFTLKIRSTKLEDSAMYFCASSDRARGSDTQYFGPGTRLTVL.